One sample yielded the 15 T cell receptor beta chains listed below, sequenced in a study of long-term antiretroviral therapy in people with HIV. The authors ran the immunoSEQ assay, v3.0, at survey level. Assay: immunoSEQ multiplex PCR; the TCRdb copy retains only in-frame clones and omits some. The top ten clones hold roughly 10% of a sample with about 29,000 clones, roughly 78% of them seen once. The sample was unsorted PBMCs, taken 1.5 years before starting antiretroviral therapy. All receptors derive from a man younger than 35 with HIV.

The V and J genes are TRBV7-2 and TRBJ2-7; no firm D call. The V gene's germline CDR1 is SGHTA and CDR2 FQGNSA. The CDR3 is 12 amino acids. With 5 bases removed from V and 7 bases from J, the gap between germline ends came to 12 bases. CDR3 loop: CASSLSVGEQYF. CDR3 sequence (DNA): TGTGCCAGCAGCCTAAGCGTAGGGGAGCAGTACTTC.

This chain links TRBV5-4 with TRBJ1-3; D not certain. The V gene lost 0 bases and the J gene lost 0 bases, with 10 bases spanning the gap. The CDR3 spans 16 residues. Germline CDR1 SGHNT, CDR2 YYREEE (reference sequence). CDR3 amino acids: CASSLGALSSGNTIYF. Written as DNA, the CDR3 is TGTGCCAGCAGCTTGGGGGCTTTAAGCTCTGGAAACACCATATATTTT.

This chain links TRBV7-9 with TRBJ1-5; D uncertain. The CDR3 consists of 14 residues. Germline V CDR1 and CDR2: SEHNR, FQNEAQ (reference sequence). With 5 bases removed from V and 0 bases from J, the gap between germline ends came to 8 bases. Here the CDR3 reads CASSPPFSNQPQHF. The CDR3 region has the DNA TGTGCCAGCAGCCCTCCGTTTAGCAATCAGCCCCAGCATTTT.

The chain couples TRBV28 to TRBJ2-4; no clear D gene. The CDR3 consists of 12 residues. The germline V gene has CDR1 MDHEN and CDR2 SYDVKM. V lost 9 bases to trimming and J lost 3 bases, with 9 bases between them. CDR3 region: CASSLDKNIQYF. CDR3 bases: TGTGCCAGTTCTCTCGACAAAAACATTCAGTACTTC.

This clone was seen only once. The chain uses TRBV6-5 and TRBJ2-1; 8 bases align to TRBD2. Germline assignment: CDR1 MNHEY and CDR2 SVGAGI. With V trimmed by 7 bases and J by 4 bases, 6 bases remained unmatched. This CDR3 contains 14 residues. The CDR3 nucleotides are TGTGCCAGCACGCCCACTAGCGGATACAATGAGCAGTTCTTC. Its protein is CASTPTSGYNEQFF.

Here the CDR3 reads CASSPLGGTQETQYF. The CDR3 nucleotides are TGTGCCAGCAGCCCATTGGGGGGAACACAAGAGACCCAGTACTTC. The chain couples TRBV28 to TRBJ2-5; D perhaps matches TRBD2 (6 bases). Trimming cost V 6 bases and J 2 bases, with 16 bases left between them. This CDR3 comprises 15 residues. Germline lookup yields CDR1 MDHEN and CDR2 SYDVKM.

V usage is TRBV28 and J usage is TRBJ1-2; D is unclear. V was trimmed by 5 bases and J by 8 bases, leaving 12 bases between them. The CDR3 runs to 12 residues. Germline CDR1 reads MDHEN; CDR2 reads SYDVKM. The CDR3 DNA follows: TGTGCCAGCAGTCCCGGAGCGGCGGGCTACACCTTC. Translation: CASSPGAAGYTF.

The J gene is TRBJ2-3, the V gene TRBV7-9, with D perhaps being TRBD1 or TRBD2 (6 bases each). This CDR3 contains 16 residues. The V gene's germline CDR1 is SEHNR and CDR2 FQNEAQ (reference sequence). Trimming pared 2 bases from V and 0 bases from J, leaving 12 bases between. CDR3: CASSLMTGASTDTQYF. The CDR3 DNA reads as TGTGCCAGCAGCTTAATGACGGGGGCTAGCACAGATACGCAGTATTTT.

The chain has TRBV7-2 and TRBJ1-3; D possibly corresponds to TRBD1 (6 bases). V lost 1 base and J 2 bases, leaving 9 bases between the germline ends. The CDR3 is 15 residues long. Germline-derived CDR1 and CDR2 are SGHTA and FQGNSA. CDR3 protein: CASSLVQGTGNTIYF. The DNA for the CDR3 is TGTGCCAGCAGCTTAGTGCAGGGGACTGGAAACACCATATATTTT.

In DNA, the CDR3 is TGCGCCAGCAGTGAAATGCGGGGGCACCGTACCTACGAGCAGTACTTC. This sequence encodes CASSEMRGHRTYEQYF. The genes are TRBV10-1 and TRBJ2-7; D is possibly TRBD2 (7 bases). Germline V lookup: CDR1 WNHNN, CDR2 SYGVQD (reference sequence). This CDR3 comprises 16 residues. V shed 3 bases and J shed 2 bases, with 17 bases lying between them.

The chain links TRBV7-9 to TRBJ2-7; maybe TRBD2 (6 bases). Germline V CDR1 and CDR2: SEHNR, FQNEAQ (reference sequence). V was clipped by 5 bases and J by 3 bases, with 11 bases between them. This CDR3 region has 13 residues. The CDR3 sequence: CASSPQGGYEQYF. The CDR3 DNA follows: TGTGCCAGCAGCCCCCAGGGAGGCTACGAGCAGTACTTC.

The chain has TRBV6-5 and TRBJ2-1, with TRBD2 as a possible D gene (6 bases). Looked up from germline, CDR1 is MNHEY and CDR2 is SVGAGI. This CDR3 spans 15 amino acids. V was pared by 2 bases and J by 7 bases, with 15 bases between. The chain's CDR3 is CASSYDLALGNEQFF. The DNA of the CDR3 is TGTGCCAGCAGTTACGATCTAGCGTTAGGGAATGAGCAGTTCTTC.

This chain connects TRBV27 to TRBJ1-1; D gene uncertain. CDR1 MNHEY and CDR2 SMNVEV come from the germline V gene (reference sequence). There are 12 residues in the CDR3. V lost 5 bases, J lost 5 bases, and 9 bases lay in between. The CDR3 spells CASSPRGTEAFF. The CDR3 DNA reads TGTGCCAGCAGTCCCCGAGGAACTGAAGCTTTCTTT.

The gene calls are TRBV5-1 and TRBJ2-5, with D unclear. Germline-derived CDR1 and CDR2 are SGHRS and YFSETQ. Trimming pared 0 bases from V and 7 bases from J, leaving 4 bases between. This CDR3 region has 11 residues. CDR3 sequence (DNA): TGCGCCAGCAGCTTGGATTGGACCCAGTACTTC. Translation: CASSLDWTQYF. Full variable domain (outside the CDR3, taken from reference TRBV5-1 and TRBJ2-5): KAGVTQTPRYLIKTRGQQVTLSCSPISGHRSVSWYQQTPGQGLQFLFEYFSETQRNKGNFPGRFSGRQFSNSRSEMNVSTLELGDSALYLCASSLDWTQYFGPGTRLLVL.

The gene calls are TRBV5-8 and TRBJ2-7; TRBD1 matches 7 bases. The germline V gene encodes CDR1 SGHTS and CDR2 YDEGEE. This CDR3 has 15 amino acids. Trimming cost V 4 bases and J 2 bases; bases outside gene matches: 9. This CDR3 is CASSRRDRVAYEQYF. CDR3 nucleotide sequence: TGTGCCAGCAGCCGACGAGACAGGGTAGCCTACGAGCAGTACTTC.